The sequence of this TCR beta chain was determined in a study of molecular identifiers for immune sequencing clone quantification. Study in general: Replicate runs used RNA from approximately 20,000 or 98,000 naive CD8 cells, which was split five ways into aliquots, and four of those aliquots were then sequenced. Whole-study findings and limits: Naive cells had under 1% of molecules in clones above 20 RNA copies, effectors over 98%.

V shed 5 bases, J shed 7 bases, and the junction held 8 bases outside the gene matches. The germline V gene has CDR1 SGHVS and CDR2 FQNEAQ. The CDR3 totals 15 residues. Previously published methods and listed TCR primers were used for the bulk TCR libraries. TCRdb reprocessed the PCR reads via MiXCR and lists one record per CDR3 protein. The data show some 680,000 distinct CDR3 sequences, with about 25% seen just once and 0.7% to 0.95% held by the top ten. On this clonotype itself: The antigen is not known.

V gene TRBV7-8 combines with J gene TRBJ2-1; 10 bases are a match to TRBD1. The receptor was isolated from a human donor in good health. Some libraries in this study had Jurkat cell RNA spiked in. Sequencing was done on a sample of naive CD8+ T cells from blood, with Jurkat cell RNA spiked in. Subset in this sample: FACS-sorted CD8+CD4-CCR7+CD45RA+ naive T cells. The CDR3 is CASSAGQGVRNEQFF. CDR3 DNA sequence: TGTGCCAGCAGCGCCGGACAGGGGGTTAGGAATGAGCAGTTCTTC.